This T cell receptor (beta chain) was observed in a study of T cells in localized non-small cell lung cancer. Germline V gene lookup returns CDR1 SGHRS and CDR2 YFSETQ. Trimming cost V 1 base and J 5 bases, with 15 bases left between them. CDR3 length equals 15 residues. Libraries were prepared by immunoSEQ multiplex PCR; TCRdb keeps only in-frame clonotypes and omits some of them. The table includes approximately 81,000 clones, 70% to 90% detected once. The material was peripheral blood, obtained before any cancer treatment. The receptor was isolated from a woman aged 35 to 69 with stage I squamous cell lung carcinoma. The chain has TRBV5-1 and TRBJ2-5, with D unresolved. CDR3 nucleotide sequence: TGCGCCAGCAGCTTGCTCGGGTTAGGTGGGGAGACCCAGTACTTC. Encoded protein: CASSLLGLGGETQYF.